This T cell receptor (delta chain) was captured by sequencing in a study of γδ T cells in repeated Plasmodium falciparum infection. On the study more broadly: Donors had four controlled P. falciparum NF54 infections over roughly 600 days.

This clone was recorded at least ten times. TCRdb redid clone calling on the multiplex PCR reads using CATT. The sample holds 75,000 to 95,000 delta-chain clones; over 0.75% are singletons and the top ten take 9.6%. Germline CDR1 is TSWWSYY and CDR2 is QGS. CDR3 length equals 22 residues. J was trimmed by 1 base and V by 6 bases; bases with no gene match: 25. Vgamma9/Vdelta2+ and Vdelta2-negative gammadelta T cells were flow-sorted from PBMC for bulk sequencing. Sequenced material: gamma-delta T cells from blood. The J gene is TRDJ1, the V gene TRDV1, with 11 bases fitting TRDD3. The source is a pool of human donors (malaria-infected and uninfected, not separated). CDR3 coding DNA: TGTGCTCTTGGTCTTGTTCATAGTGGAAAGGGCTGGGGGATACTGATCACCGATAAACTCATCTTT. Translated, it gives CALGLVHSGKGWGILITDKLIF.